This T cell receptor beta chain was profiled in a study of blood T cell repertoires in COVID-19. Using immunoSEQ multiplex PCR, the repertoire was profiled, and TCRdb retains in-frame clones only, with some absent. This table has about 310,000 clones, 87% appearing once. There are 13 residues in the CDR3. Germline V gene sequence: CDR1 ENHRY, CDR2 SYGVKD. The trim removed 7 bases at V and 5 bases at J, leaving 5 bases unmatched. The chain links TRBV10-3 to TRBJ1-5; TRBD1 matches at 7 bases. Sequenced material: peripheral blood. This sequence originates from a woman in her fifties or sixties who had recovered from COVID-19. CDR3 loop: CAITVDRDQPQHF. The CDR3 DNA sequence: TGTGCCATCACCGTTGACAGGGATCAGCCCCAGCATTTT.